Described below is a single T cell receptor (beta chain) sequence and its context. This sample was taken from a study of blood T cell repertoires in COVID-19. At the level of the study: Samples representing acute and convalescent COVID-19 were sourced from the United States, Italy and Spain. T cells, B-cell-depleted T cells, or PBMCs provided the cDNA or gDNA that served as material.

As processed by the authors: For nucleated cells, counts were estimated from reference gene primer amplification. TCRdb keeps only in-frame clones here, not all; method: immunoSEQ multiplex PCR. V and J calls and clone size are given by that table; D and trimming were obtained from the DNA. The sample holds tens of thousands of clones, about 80% seen once. Specimen: peripheral blood. This clonotype was sampled from a human donor in a cohort sampled during active COVID-19.

CDR3 region: CASSQDRTSRETQYF. Written as DNA, the CDR3 is TGTGCCAGCAGCCAAGACCGGACTAGCCGGGAGACCCAGTACTTC. The chain joins TRBV14 to TRBJ2-5, with 8 bases lining up with TRBD2. V was pared by 0 bases and J by 5 bases, with 5 bases of the junction left unmatched. Germline-derived CDR1 and CDR2 are SGHDN and FVKESK. The CDR3 sequence is 15 residues long.